A selection of T cell receptor beta chains follows, all from one sample in a study of Graves' ophthalmopathy and Graves' hyperthyroidism. In TCRdb, the multiplex PCR reads were re-called with MiXCR into one record per CDR3 protein. The table has about 400,000 distinct CDR3 sequences, about a sixth seen once; the top ten hold around 1.5%. Sequenced sample: peripheral blood. Receptors were obtained from a woman younger than 30 with Graves' ophthalmopathy. Both conserved end residues are trimmed from each CDR3. For some rows the clone size is stated as once, few or many, or as a class when expanded; others skip it.

clone_size: many; j_call: TRBJ2-7; v_call: TRBV7-2; cdr3_aa: ASRGRAPHEQY
clone_size: many; j_call: TRBJ2-2; v_call: TRBV30; cdr3_aa: AWKPLDLDTGELF
clone_size: many; j_call: TRBJ1-2; v_call: TRBV12-3/TRBV12-4; cdr3_aa: ASSFRQGGYGYT
clone_size: many; j_call: TRBJ2-2; v_call: TRBV7-8; cdr3_aa: ASSPQGNTGELF
clone_size: many; j_call: TRBJ2-2; v_call: TRBV24-1; cdr3_aa: ATSDLALAGGPTGELF
clone_size: few; j_call: TRBJ2-5; v_call: TRBV24-1; cdr3_aa: ATKSAQETQY
clone_size: many; j_call: TRBJ2-7; v_call: TRBV20-1; cdr3_aa: SASASLRTSGRSGAYEQY
clone_size: many; j_call: TRBJ2-2; v_call: TRBV30; cdr3_aa: AWSTGVGELF
clone_size: many; j_call: TRBJ1-3; v_call: TRBV2; cdr3_aa: ASHFEDRSSGNTIY
clone_size: few; j_call: TRBJ1-2; v_call: TRBV6-5; cdr3_aa: ASSYSSGNRARYGYT
clone_size: -; j_call: TRBJ2-5; v_call: TRBV28; cdr3_aa: ASKGGETQY
clone_size: many; j_call: TRBJ2-7; v_call: TRBV18; cdr3_aa: ASSPYEGLAGEYVV
clone_size: many; j_call: TRBJ1-1; v_call: TRBV7-2; cdr3_aa: ASSSRQGSEAF
clone_size: -; j_call: TRBJ1-2; v_call: TRBV28; cdr3_aa: ASSGTGVGYGYT
clone_size: many; j_call: TRBJ1-1; v_call: TRBV6-2/TRBV6-3; cdr3_aa: ASNRQGLNTEAF
clone_size: many; j_call: TRBJ2-7; v_call: TRBV18; cdr3_aa: ASSGDSPSYEQY
clone_size: many; j_call: TRBJ1-6; v_call: TRBV28; cdr3_aa: ASQNRDSYSPLH
clone_size: many; j_call: TRBJ1-5; v_call: TRBV6-2/TRBV6-3; cdr3_aa: ASSSGSSNQPQH
clone_size: many; j_call: TRBJ2-5; v_call: TRBV28; cdr3_aa: ASRDYQAQETQY
clone_size: many; j_call: TRBJ2-2; v_call: TRBV28; cdr3_aa: ASSLRGAISTGELF
clone_size: many; j_call: TRBJ2-7; v_call: TRBV29-1; cdr3_aa: SVQGAYEQY
clone_size: many; j_call: TRBJ2-7; v_call: TRBV14; cdr3_aa: ASSLMTGTPTEQY
clone_size: many; j_call: TRBJ2-7; v_call: TRBV20-1; cdr3_aa: SARDSFSYEQY
clone_size: many; j_call: TRBJ2-7; v_call: TRBV6-5; cdr3_aa: ASSYALMPLYEQY
clone_size: many; j_call: TRBJ1-5; v_call: TRBV10-3; cdr3_aa: AIREDTYNQPQH
clone_size: many; j_call: TRBJ2-7; v_call: TRBV4-1; cdr3_aa: ASSQDQGARGEQY
clone_size: many; j_call: TRBJ1-1; v_call: TRBV11-1; cdr3_aa: ASSLVGREAF
clone_size: many; j_call: TRBJ2-5; v_call: TRBV11-2; cdr3_aa: ASSLGNPGETQY
clone_size: many; j_call: TRBJ1-2; v_call: TRBV12-3/TRBV12-4; cdr3_aa: ASNSGTHYGYT
clone_size: many; j_call: TRBJ2-7; v_call: TRBV2; cdr3_aa: ASSVGVSIWGRN
clone_size: -; j_call: TRBJ2-6; v_call: TRBV27; cdr3_aa: ASSLQPPGSGANVLT
clone_size: many; j_call: TRBJ2-5; v_call: TRBV24-1; cdr3_aa: ATSSPAVETQY
clone_size: many; j_call: TRBJ2-4; v_call: TRBV12-3/TRBV12-4; cdr3_aa: ASSLGAKNIQY
clone_size: many; j_call: TRBJ1-1; v_call: TRBV6-5; cdr3_aa: ASIGQLNTEAF
clone_size: many; j_call: TRBJ1-5; v_call: TRBV20-1; cdr3_aa: SARDLQAGNQPQH
clone_size: many; j_call: TRBJ2-7; v_call: TRBV19; cdr3_aa: ASSIVGANEQY
clone_size: many; j_call: TRBJ2-7; v_call: TRBV9; cdr3_aa: ASSVGADYEQY
clone_size: many; j_call: TRBJ2-7; v_call: TRBV30; cdr3_aa: AWSRSGGYEQY
clone_size: many; j_call: TRBJ1-2; v_call: TRBV18; cdr3_aa: ASSPEENYGYT
clone_size: -; j_call: TRBJ1-2; v_call: TRBV6-1; cdr3_aa: ASSRQGGQINGYT
clone_size: many; j_call: TRBJ2-6; v_call: TRBV7-8; cdr3_aa: ASSHWTGSSGANVLT
clone_size: many; j_call: TRBJ1-5; v_call: TRBV15; cdr3_aa: ATRAGPVGLLNQPQH
clone_size: -; j_call: TRBJ2-7; v_call: TRBV24-1; cdr3_aa: ATGAGTSGPYEQY
clone_size: many; j_call: TRBJ2-2; v_call: TRBV30; cdr3_aa: AWRFSGIPGELF
clone_size: -; j_call: TRBJ2-5; v_call: TRBV28; cdr3_aa: ASSPSTELAETQY
clone_size: -; j_call: TRBJ1-1; v_call: TRBV28; cdr3_aa: ASSLDNLGFTEAF
clone_size: many; j_call: TRBJ1-5; v_call: TRBV27; cdr3_aa: ASSLPGGPQH
clone_size: many; j_call: TRBJ2-7; v_call: TRBV10-3; cdr3_aa: AITTTSGRMGYEQY
clone_size: few; j_call: TRBJ2-5; v_call: TRBV7-2; cdr3_aa: ASSPNRVQETQY